Each of the 13 T cell receptor beta chains below was sequenced from the same sample in a study of blood T cells in healthy people across ages. Through a sample-barcoded 5' primer and a J-beta primer mix, a second PCR was run for roughly 6 to 12 cycles. TCRdb ran MiXCR on the 5' RACE reads and lists one entry per CDR3 protein. The table has around 400,000 distinct CDR3 sequences, over 45% seen once. The material sequenced was blood. Receptor source: a man aged 55 to 69 in good health.

This clonotype was counted a few times. The rearrangement links TRBV12-3 or TRBV12-4 to TRBJ2-7; D is uncertain. The germline V and J ends were trimmed by 5 bases and 3 bases, with 11 bases remaining between them. This CDR3 has 13 amino acids. The CDR3 DNA reads as TGTGCCAGCAGTGTAACAAACAGCTACGAGCAGTACTTC. Translation: CASSVTNSYEQYF.

This clonotype has a handful of counts. The chain links TRBV18 to TRBJ2-5; 11 nucleotides match TRBD1. The length of the CDR3 is 15 residues. Germline V CDR1 and CDR2: KGHSH, LQKENI. Trimming cost V 0 bases and J 11 bases; bases outside gene matches: 8. CDR3 DNA sequence: TGTGCCAGCTCACCACCGGGACAGGGGGGTAATGAGCAGTACTTC. Its translation is CASSPPGQGGNEQYF.

The gene calls are TRBV6-2 or TRBV6-3 and TRBJ2-7, with TRBD2 matching over 11 bases. The germline V gene has CDR1 MNHEY and CDR2 SVGEGT. This CDR3 spans 15 amino acids. Unmatched junction bases numbered 9, after V lost 6 bases and J lost 5 bases. DNA for the CDR3: TGTGCCAGCAGCTTAAGGGGACTAGCGGTTGACGAGCAGTACTTC. It specifies CASSLRGLAVDEQYF.

The chain uses TRBV20-1 and TRBJ2-5; D not certain. Trimming shortened V by 0 bases and J by 5 bases, and 16 bases separated the two germline ends. CDR3 length: 15 amino acids. Germline lookup yields CDR1 DFQATT and CDR2 SNEGSKA (reference sequence). CDR3 residues: CSARDSASLLETQYF. The CDR3 nucleotides read TGCAGTGCTAGAGATTCGGCCTCCCTCCTGGAGACCCAGTACTTC.

Details on this clonotype: A read error is possible here, since a much larger clone lies one base away. This chain connects TRBV10-3 to TRBJ2-7; 9 positions agree with TRBD2. Losses at the gene ends were 2 bases for V and 3 bases for J; bases not matched to a gene: 2. Germline values: CDR1 ENHRY, CDR2 SYGVKD. CDR3 length: 14 residues. The CDR3 protein is CAISEGGRGYEQYF. CDR3 in DNA: TGTGCCATCAGTGAGGGCGGGAGGGGCTACGAGCAGTACTTC.

Note on this clonotype: An end of the junction differs from the germline gene, which may be a read error. J is TRBJ2-1 and V is TRBV9; a possible D gene is TRBD1 (6 bases). Germline-derived CDR1 and CDR2 are SGDLS and YYNGEE. The CDR3 sequence is 17 residues long. CDR3 coding DNA: TGTGCCAGCAGCGTAGAGGTGAGGGACACCACCTACAACGAGCAGTTCTTC. It yields the protein CASSVEVRDTTYNEQFF.

This clonotype was detected only a few times. The V gene is TRBV28, the J gene TRBJ2-1; possibly TRBD2 for D (6 bases). The end of the DNA fits TRBJ2-7 better, so the J call may be wrong. Per the germline V gene, CDR1 is MDHEN and CDR2 is SYDVKM. CDR3 length: 14 amino acids. This CDR3 reads CASTLLGGYNEQYF. As DNA, the CDR3 is TGTGCCAGCACCCTACTAGGAGGGTACAATGAGCAGTACTTC.

A few counts support this clonotype. CDR3 sequence (DNA): TGCAGTGCTGAAGCCCACAATGAGCAGTTCTTC. It codes for CSAEAHNEQFF. The chain is built from TRBV20-1 and TRBJ2-1, with no clear D. CDR3 length equals 11 residues. The germline V gene has CDR1 DFQATT and CDR2 SNEGSKA (reference sequence). Trimming shortened V by 5 bases and J by 5 bases, and 7 bases separated the two germline ends.

Details on this clonotype: One junction end disagrees with the germline gene, perhaps due to a read error. The chain carries TRBV6-5 and TRBJ2-1; a weak D match, TRBD1 (6 bases). Germline-derived CDR1 and CDR2 are MNHEY and SVGAGI. The CDR3 contains 16 residues. The CDR3 DNA reads as TGTGCTAGCAGGCCCGGACAGACACGGACCTACAATGAGCAGTTCTTC. Encoded protein: CASRPGQTRTYNEQFF.

This clonotype was seen a few times. CDR3 DNA: TGTGCCAGCAGCTTACTAGCGGGAGGAAGGGATACGCAGTATTTT. This translates into CASSLLAGGRDTQYF. The chain joins TRBV7-2 to TRBJ2-3, with 11 nucleotides matching TRBD2. The CDR3 runs 15 residues. The germline CDR1 and CDR2 sequences are SGHTA and FQGNSA. Trimming cost V 2 bases and J 6 bases; bases outside gene matches: 4.

The chain joins TRBV11-2 to TRBJ2-5; the match to TRBD2 covers 8 bases. J gave up 6 bases and V 4 bases, and 7 bases lay outside the gene matches. This CDR3 comprises 14 residues. Germline values: CDR1 SGHAT, CDR2 FQNNGV. CDR3 nucleotides: TGTGCCAGCAGCTACAGCGGGGGCGTGAAGACCCAGTACTTC. Its translation is CASSYSGGVKTQYF.

This clonotype has more than one count but fewer than ten. V and J are TRBV29-1 and TRBJ2-5; maybe TRBD1 (5 bases). CDR3 length equals 12 residues. Looked up from germline, CDR1 is SQVTM and CDR2 is ANQGSEA. Trimming left V 8 bases short and J 1 base short, with 11 bases between. This CDR3 reads CSIREGQETQYF. CDR3 in DNA: TGCAGCATCAGGGAAGGCCAAGAGACCCAGTACTTC.

Comments on this clonotype: A much more abundant neighbour one base away suggests this may be a read error. The rearrangement joins TRBV3-1 to TRBJ1-2; D is perhaps TRBD1 (6 bases). The CDR3 loop spans 15 amino acids. Germline assignment: CDR1 LGHDT and CDR2 YNNKEL (reference sequence). The CDR3 coding sequence is TGTGCCAGCAGCCAAGGGCGACAGGCTAACTATGTCTACACCTTC. This sequence encodes CASSQGRQANYVYTF.